The clone carrying this T cell receptor (beta chain) was seen more than once but under ten times. Its antigen is currently unknown. Each CDR3 protein gets one entry after TCRdb re-called the 5' RACE reads with MiXCR. This table has just under 65,000 distinct CDR3 sequences, approximately 22% appearing once. V was clipped by 0 bases and J by 3 bases, with 10 bases between them. Germline V gene sequence: CDR1 MGHRA, CDR2 YSYEKL. This CDR3 contains 15 residues. Study results and limitations: Tumor-infiltrating Treg TCR alpha and beta sequences overlapped most with tumor naive CD4+ T cells, then blood naive. The TCR gene usage of tumor memory CD4+ T cells clustered together with blood and lymph node memory CD4+ cells and with lymph node naive CD4+ cells.

The memory fraction was CD4+CD45RO+CD25- cells. The TCR comes from a female donor with breast cancer. Sequenced: memory CD4+ T cells sorted from a lymph node. Noted subset: memory CD4+ T cells, CD4+CD45RO+CD25-. The chain is built from TRBV4-1 and TRBJ2-3; weak D call: TRBD1 (6 bases). CDR3 residues: CASSQDPQGTDTQYF. In DNA, the CDR3 is TGCGCCAGCAGCCAAGACCCGCAGGGGACAGATACGCAGTATTTT.